This T cell receptor (beta chain) emerged from a study of Graves' ophthalmopathy and Graves' hyperthyroidism. CDR3 length: 14 amino acids. V was clipped by 4 bases and J by 5 bases, with 15 bases between them. CDR1 and CDR2 from the germline V gene are MNHEY and SVGAGI. Researchers took RNA transcripts and amplified TCR beta CDR3 regions from them. The workflow started with a first-round RT-PCR run with HTBI primers and then moved on to a second-round multiplex PCR. In TCRdb, the multiplex PCR reads were re-called with MiXCR into one record per CDR3 protein. The sample has 360,000 or so distinct CDR3 sequences, approximately 16% seen once. This clonotype was counted ten times or more.

The chain links TRBV6-5 to TRBJ2-7; D uncertain. Material for sequencing was peripheral blood. This TCR was sampled from a woman in her late teens or twenties with Graves' ophthalmopathy. In DNA, the CDR3 is TGTGCCAGCAGTTTCCTAGGGTTGCGCGACGAGCAGTACTTC. It specifies CASSFLGLRDEQYF.